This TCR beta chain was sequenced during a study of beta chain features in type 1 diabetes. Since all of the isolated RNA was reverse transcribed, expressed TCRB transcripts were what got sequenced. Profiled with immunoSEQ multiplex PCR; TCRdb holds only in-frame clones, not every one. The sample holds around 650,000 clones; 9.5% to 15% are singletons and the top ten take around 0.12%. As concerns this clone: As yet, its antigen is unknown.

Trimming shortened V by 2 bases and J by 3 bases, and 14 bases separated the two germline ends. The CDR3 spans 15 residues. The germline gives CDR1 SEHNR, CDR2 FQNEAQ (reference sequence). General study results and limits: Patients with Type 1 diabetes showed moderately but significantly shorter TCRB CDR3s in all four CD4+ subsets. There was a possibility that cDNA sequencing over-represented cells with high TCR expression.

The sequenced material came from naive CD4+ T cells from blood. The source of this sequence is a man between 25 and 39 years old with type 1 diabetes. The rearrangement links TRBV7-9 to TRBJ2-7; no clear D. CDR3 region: CASSLFTGSDYEQYF. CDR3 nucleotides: TGTGCCAGCAGCTTATTCACGGGTTCAGACTACGAGCAGTACTTC.